Listed below are T cell receptor beta chains from one sample, sequenced in a study of shared clonotypes between healthy human individuals. TCRdb keeps only in-frame clones here, not all; method: immunoSEQ multiplex PCR. The data hold about 1.1 million clones, with approximately 80% observed a single time. What was sequenced was memory CD4+ T cells from PBMCs. The origin of the receptors is a young man in good health. Some clones in this sample may be carry-over from other donors' samples. CDR3s include the opening cysteine and the closing phenylalanine or tryptophan. The D gene is left open where the match is weak. Size is omitted from some rows. Given values are once, few, many or a class for expanded clones.

D: -
V: TRBV7-7
J: TRBJ2-7
size: -
CDR3: CASSFSPLALEQYF
DNA: TGTGCCAGCAGCTTTTCCCCTTTAGCACTCGAGCAGTACTTC

D: TRBD2
V: TRBV5-1
J: TRBJ2-7
size: -
CDR3: CASSSGAGDYEQYF
DNA: TGCGCCAGCAGCTCGGGAGCGGGGGATTACGAGCAGTACTTC

D: -
V: TRBV5-1
J: TRBJ1-1
size: -
CDR3: CASSRLGVNGAFF
DNA: TGCGCCAGCAGCCGACTGGGGGTAAACGGGGCTTTCTTT

D: TRBD1
V: TRBV5-4
J: TRBJ1-1
size: -
CDR3: CASSLGGPMNTEAFF
DNA: TGTGCCAGCAGCTTAGGGGGCCCCATGAACACTGAAGCTTTCTTT

D: TRBD2
V: TRBV27
J: TRBJ2-5
size: -
CDR3: CASSSRLAGPQETQYF
DNA: TGTGCCAGCAGTTCCCGACTAGCGGGACCACAAGAGACCCAGTACTTC

D: TRBD1
V: TRBV7-6
J: TRBJ1-2
size: few
CDR3: CASSSTAGTGDGYTF
DNA: TGTGCCAGCAGCTCCACTGCCGGGACAGGGGATGGCTACACCTTC

D: -
V: TRBV5-1
J: TRBJ1-1
size: few
CDR3: CASSLRGENTEAFF
DNA: TGCGCCAGCAGCTTAAGGGGGGAGAACACTGAAGCTTTCTTT

D: TRBD1
V: TRBV14
J: TRBJ2-7
size: -
CDR3: CASSQAIGGTGTYEQYF
DNA: TGTGCCAGCAGCCAAGCTATCGGTGGGACAGGGACCTACGAGCAGTACTTC

D: -
V: TRBV27
J: TRBJ2-7
size: -
CDR3: CASRFTRVPPYEQYF
DNA: TGTGCCAGCAGATTTACCAGGGTACCTCCCTACGAGCAGTACTTC

D: -
V: TRBV5-4
J: TRBJ1-4
size: -
CDR3: CASSQGFQHSTNEKLFF
DNA: TGCGCCAGCAGCCAAGGGTTCCAGCATTCAACTAATGAAAAACTGTTTTTT

D: -
V: TRBV5-6
J: TRBJ2-5
size: once
CDR3: CASINRMSREWRETQYF
DNA: TGTGCCAGCATCAACCGTATGTCCCGGGAATGGAGAGAGACCCAGTACTTC

D: -
V: TRBV5-5
J: TRBJ1-4
size: few
CDR3: CASSLGGVRDPTNEKLFF
DNA: TGTGCCAGCAGCTTGGGTGGGGTCAGGGATCCAACTAATGAAAAACTGTTTTTT

D: TRBD1
V: TRBV6-5
J: TRBJ2-7
size: -
CDR3: CASSYSLTGTYEQYF
DNA: TGTGCCAGCAGTTACTCGCTGACAGGGACCTACGAGCAGTACTTC

D: TRBD2
V: TRBV11-2
J: TRBJ2-7
size: -
CDR3: CASSFSGGRGEQYF
DNA: TGTGCCAGCAGCTTCTCAGGCGGGAGGGGCGAGCAGTACTTC

D: TRBD1
V: TRBV25-1
J: TRBJ1-1
size: -
CDR3: CASSEYRGTGRNTEAFF
DNA: TGTGCCAGCAGTGAATATAGGGGGACAGGCCGGAACACTGAAGCTTTCTTT

D: -
V: TRBV5-1
J: TRBJ2-1
size: -
CDR3: CASSLIPARDGEQFF
DNA: TGCGCCAGCAGCTTGATACCGGCTCGAGACGGCGAGCAGTTCTTC

D: TRBD2
V: TRBV7-9
J: TRBJ2-2
size: -
CDR3: CASSGTTRELFF
DNA: TGTGCCAGCAGCGGGACTACCCGGGAGCTGTTTTTT

D: TRBD1
V: TRBV5-6
J: TRBJ2-5
size: -
CDR3: CASSSFGQGGSETQYF
DNA: TGTGCCAGCAGCTCCTTCGGACAGGGTGGGTCAGAGACCCAGTACTTC

D: -
V: TRBV4-1
J: TRBJ1-1
size: -
CDR3: CASSLEEGGTEAFF
DNA: TGCGCCAGCAGCCTCGAAGAGGGCGGAACTGAAGCTTTCTTT

D: -
V: TRBV9
J: TRBJ2-3
size: -
CDR3: CASSVEGTLSTDTQYF
DNA: TGTGCCAGCAGCGTGGAGGGGACTCTGAGCACAGATACGCAGTATTTT

D: TRBD2
V: TRBV19
J: TRBJ2-7
size: few
CDR3: CASSPSGSFYEQYF
DNA: TGTGCCAGTAGCCCTAGCGGGAGTTTCTACGAGCAGTACTTC

D: -
V: TRBV19
J: TRBJ1-5
size: -
CDR3: CASSKADGNQPQHF
DNA: TGTGCCAGTAGTAAGGCTGACGGCAATCAGCCCCAGCATTTT

D: -
V: TRBV7-3
J: TRBJ2-7
size: -
CDR3: CASSLGGGEQYF
DNA: TGTGCCAGCAGCTTAGGGGGCGGCGAGCAGTACTTC

D: TRBD1
V: TRBV2
J: TRBJ2-7
size: many
CDR3: CASSEGTGGPYEQYF
DNA: TGTGCCAGCAGTGAAGGGACAGGGGGCCCCTACGAGCAGTACTTC

D: TRBD1
V: TRBV2
J: TRBJ1-1
size: once
CDR3: CASSLRGQGNTEAFF
DNA: TGTGCCAGCAGTCTCAGGGGGCAGGGGAACACTGAAGCTTTCTTT

D: TRBD1
V: TRBV30
J: TRBJ2-1
size: -
CDR3: CAWSVGTAYNEQFF
DNA: TGTGCCTGGAGTGTCGGGACAGCGTACAATGAGCAGTTCTTC

D: -
V: TRBV2
J: TRBJ2-7
size: -
CDR3: CASTTRPHAAYEQYF
DNA: TGTGCCAGCACCACGCGGCCCCATGCGGCTTACGAGCAGTACTTC

D: -
V: TRBV18
J: TRBJ1-2
size: -
CDR3: CASSPEVNYGYTF
DNA: TGTGCCAGCTCACCGGAAGTCAACTATGGCTACACCTTC

D: -
V: TRBV12-5
J: TRBJ1-5
size: -
CDR3: CASASPGQPQHF
DNA: TGTGCTAGTGCTTCCCCCGGTCAGCCCCAGCATTTT

D: -
V: TRBV19
J: TRBJ1-2
size: -
CDR3: CASSPGQLKPGYTF
DNA: TGTGCCAGTAGTCCGGGGCAGCTGAAACCTGGCTACACCTTC

D: -
V: TRBV29-1
J: TRBJ2-5
size: -
CDR3: CSASSPTDRIETQYF
DNA: TGCAGCGCTTCCTCACCCACTGACAGGATAGAGACCCAGTACTTC

D: -
V: TRBV29-1
J: TRBJ1-3
size: -
CDR3: CSVGEASGNTIYF
DNA: TGCAGCGTTGGAGAGGCCTCTGGAAACACCATATATTTT

D: TRBD1
V: TRBV7-3
J: TRBJ2-7
size: -
CDR3: CASSMDRSSYEQYF
DNA: TGTGCCAGCAGCATGGACAGGAGCTCCTACGAGCAGTACTTC